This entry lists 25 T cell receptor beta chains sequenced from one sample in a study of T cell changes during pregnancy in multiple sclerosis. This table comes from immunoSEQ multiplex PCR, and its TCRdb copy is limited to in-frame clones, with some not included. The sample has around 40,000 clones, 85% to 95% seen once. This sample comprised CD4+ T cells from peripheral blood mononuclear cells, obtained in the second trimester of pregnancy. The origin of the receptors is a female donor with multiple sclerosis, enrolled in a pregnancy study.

The CDR3 sequence is CASSLGLAADTQYF. DNA for the CDR3: TGCGCCAGCAGCTTGGGGCTAGCCGCCGATACGCAGTATTTT. This sequence joins TRBV5-1 and TRBJ2-3, with a tentative D call TRBD2 (5 bases). Germline assignment: CDR1 SGHRS and CDR2 YFSETQ. V was shortened by 0 bases and J by 6 bases, with 11 bases between the two germline ends. The CDR3 is made up of 14 amino acids.

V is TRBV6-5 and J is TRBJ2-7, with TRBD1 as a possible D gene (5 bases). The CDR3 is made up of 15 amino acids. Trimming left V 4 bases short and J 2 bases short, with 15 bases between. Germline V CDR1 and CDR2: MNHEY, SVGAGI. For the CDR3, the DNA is TGTGCCAGCAGTTCTATACAGGTTACTACCTACGAGCAGTACTTC. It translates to CASSSIQVTTYEQYF.

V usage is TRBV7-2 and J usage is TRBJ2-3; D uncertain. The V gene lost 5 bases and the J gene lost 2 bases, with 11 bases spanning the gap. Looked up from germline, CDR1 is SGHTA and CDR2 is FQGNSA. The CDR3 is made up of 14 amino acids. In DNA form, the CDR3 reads TGTGCCAGCAGCCGTGACTCGAACACAGATACGCAGTATTTT. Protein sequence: CASSRDSNTDTQYF.

The CDR3 sequence is CASSERKGTGTSGANVLTF. CDR3 bases: TGTGCCAGCAGTGAAAGGAAGGGGACAGGAACATCTGGGGCCAACGTCCTGACTTTC. The V gene is TRBV6-1, the J gene TRBJ2-6; 8 bases are a match to TRBD1. Germline CDR1 and CDR2: MNHNS and SASEGT. Trimming removed 2 bases from V and 1 base from J; junction bases left unmatched: 10. The CDR3 consists of 19 residues.

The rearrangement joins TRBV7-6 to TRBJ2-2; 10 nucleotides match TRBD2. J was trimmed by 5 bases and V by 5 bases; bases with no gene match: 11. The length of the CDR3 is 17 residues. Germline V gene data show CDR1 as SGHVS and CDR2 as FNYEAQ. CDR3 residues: CASSPPGASGSTGELFF. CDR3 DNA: TGTGCCAGCAGCCCTCCTGGTGCTAGCGGGAGTACCGGGGAGCTGTTTTTT.

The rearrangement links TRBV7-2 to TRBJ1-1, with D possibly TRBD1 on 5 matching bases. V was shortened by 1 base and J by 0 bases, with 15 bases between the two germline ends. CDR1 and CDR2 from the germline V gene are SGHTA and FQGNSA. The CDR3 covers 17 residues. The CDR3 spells CASSLVGGGSMNTEAFF. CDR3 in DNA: TGTGCCAGCAGCTTAGTGGGCGGGGGATCCATGAACACTGAAGCTTTCTTT.

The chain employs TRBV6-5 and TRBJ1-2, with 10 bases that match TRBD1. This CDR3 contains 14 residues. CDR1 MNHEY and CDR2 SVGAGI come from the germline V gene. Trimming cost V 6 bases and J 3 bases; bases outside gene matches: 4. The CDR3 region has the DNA TGTGCCAGCAGCCGGGGGACAGGGGACTATGGCTACACCTTC. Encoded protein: CASSRGTGDYGYTF.

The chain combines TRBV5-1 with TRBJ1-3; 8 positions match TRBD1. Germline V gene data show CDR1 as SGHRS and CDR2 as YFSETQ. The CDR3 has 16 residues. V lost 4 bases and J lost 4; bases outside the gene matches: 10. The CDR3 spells CASSAEPTGVGNTIYF. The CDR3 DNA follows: TGCGCCAGCAGCGCGGAACCGACAGGGGTAGGAAACACCATATATTTT.

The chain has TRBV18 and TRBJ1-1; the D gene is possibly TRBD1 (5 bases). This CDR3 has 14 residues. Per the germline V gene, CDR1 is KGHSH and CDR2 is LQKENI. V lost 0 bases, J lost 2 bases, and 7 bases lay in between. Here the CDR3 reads CASSPPQGNTEAFF. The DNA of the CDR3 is TGTGCCAGCTCACCACCCCAGGGTAACACTGAAGCTTTCTTT. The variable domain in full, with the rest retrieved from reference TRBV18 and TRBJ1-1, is NAGVMQNPRHLVRRRGQEARLRCSPMKGHSHVYWYRQLPEEGLKFMVYLQKENIIDESGMPKERFSAEFPKEGPSILRIQQVVRGDSAAYFCASSPPQGNTEAFFGQGTRLTVV.

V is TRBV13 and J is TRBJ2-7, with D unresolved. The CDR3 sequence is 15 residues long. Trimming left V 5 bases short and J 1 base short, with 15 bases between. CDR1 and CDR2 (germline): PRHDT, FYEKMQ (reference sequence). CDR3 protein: CASSLESTRSYEQYF. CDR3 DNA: TGTGCCAGCAGCCTGGAATCGACACGTTCCTACGAGCAGTACTTC.

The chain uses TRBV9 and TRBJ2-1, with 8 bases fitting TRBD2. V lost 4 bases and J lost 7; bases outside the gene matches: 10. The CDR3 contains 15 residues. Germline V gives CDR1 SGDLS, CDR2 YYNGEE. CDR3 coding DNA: TGTGCCAGCAGCCTAAAGCCGGGGGGGCGGAATGAGCAGTTCTTC. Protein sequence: CASSLKPGGRNEQFF.

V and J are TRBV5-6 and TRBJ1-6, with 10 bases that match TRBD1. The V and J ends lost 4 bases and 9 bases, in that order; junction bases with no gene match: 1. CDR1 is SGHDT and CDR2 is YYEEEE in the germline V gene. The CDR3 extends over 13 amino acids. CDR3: CASSGTGASPLHF. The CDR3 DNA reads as TGTGCCAGCAGCGGGACAGGGGCTTCACCCCTCCACTTT.

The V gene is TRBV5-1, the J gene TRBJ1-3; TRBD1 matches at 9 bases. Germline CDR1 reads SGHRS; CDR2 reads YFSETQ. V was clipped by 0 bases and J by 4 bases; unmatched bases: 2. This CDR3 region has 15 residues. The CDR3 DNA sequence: TGCGCCAGCAGCTTGGCCGGGACAGGGGGAAACACCATATATTTT. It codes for CASSLAGTGGNTIYF.

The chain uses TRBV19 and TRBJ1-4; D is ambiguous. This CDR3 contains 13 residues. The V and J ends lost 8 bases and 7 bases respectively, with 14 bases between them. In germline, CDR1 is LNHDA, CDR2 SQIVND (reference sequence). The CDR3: CASARLTREKLFF. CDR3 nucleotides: TGTGCCAGTGCGCGCCTTACCCGTGAAAAACTGTTTTTT.

The CDR3 is CAWSVGGQGQETQYF. The CDR3 bases are TGTGCCTGGAGTGTAGGTGGACAGGGGCAAGAGACCCAGTACTTC. The rearrangement links TRBV30 to TRBJ2-5, with 9 bases aligning to TRBD1. V lost 0 bases, J lost 2 bases, and 4 bases stayed unmatched. The germline V gene encodes CDR1 GTSNPN and CDR2 SVGIG (reference sequence). This CDR3 region has 15 residues.

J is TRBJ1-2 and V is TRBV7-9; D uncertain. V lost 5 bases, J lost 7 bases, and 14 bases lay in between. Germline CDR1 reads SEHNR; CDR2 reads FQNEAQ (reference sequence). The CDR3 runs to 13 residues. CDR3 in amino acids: CASSPGSLLGYTF. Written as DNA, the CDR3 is TGTGCCAGCAGCCCCGGGTCCTTACTTGGCTACACCTTC.

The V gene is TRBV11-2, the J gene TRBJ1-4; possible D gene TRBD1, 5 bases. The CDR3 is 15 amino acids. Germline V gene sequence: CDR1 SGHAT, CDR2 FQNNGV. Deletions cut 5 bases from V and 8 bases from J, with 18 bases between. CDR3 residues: CASSLGGDMGEKLFF. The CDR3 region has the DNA TGTGCCAGCAGCCTGGGGGGGGATATGGGGGAAAAACTGTTTTTT.

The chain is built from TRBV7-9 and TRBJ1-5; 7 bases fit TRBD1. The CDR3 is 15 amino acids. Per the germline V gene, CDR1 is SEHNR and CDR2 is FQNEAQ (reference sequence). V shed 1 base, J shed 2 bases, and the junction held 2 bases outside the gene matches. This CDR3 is CASSLGGQGNQPQHF. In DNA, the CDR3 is TGTGCCAGCAGCTTAGGCGGACAGGGCAATCAGCCCCAGCATTTT.

The CDR3 region is CASSLGSTSGGAGEQFF. The CDR3 nucleotides read TGTGCCAGCAGCTTAGGCTCTACTAGCGGGGGGGCCGGTGAGCAGTTCTTC. The chain couples TRBV7-2 to TRBJ2-1, with 13 bases matching TRBD2. CDR3 length: 17 amino acids. V was pared by 1 base and J by 9 bases, with 9 bases of the junction left unmatched. Germline V gene data show CDR1 as SGHTA and CDR2 as FQGNSA.

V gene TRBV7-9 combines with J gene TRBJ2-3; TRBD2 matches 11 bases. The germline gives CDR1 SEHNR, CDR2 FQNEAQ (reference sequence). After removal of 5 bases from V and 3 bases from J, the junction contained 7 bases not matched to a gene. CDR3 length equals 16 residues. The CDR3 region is CASSLTSGGATDTQYF. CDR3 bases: TGTGCCAGCAGCCTAACTAGCGGGGGAGCTACAGATACGCAGTATTTT. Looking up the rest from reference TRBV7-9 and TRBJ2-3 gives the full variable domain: DTGVSQNPRHKITKRGQNVTFRCDPISEHNRLYWYRQTLGQGPEFLTYFQNEAQLEKSRLLSDRFSAERPKGSFSTLEIQRTEQGDSAMYLCASSLTSGGATDTQYFGPGTRLTVL.

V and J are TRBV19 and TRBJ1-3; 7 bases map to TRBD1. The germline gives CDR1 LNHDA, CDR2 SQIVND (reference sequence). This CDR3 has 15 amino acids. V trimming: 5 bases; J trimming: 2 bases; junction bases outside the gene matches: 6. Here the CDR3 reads CASSPRDRTGNTIYF. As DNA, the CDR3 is TGTGCCAGTAGTCCGCGGGACAGAACTGGAAACACCATATATTTT. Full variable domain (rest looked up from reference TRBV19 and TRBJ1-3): DGGITQSPKYLFRKEGQNVTLSCEQNLNHDAMYWYRQDPGQGLRLIYYSQIVNDFQKGDIAEGYSVSREKKESFPLTVTSAQKNPTAFYLCASSPRDRTGNTIYFGEGSWLTVV.

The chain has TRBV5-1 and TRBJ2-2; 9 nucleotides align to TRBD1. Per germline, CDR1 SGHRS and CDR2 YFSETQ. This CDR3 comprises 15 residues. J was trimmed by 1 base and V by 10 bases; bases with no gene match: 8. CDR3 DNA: TGCGCCTGTGGGGACAGGGATCTGAACACCGGGGAGCTGTTTTTT. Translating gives CACGDRDLNTGELFF.

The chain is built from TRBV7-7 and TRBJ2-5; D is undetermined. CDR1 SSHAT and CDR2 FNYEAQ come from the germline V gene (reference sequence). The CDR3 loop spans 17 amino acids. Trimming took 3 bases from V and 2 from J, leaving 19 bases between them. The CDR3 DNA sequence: TGTGCCAGCAGCTTGCTCATGGCTGGCAGAACACAAGAGACCCAGTACTTC. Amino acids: CASSLLMAGRTQETQYF.

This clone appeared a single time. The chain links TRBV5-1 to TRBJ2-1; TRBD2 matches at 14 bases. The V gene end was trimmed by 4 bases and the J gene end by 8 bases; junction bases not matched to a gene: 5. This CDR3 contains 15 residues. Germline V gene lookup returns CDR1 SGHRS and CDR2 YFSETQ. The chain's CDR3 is CASSRLAGGPDEQFF. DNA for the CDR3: TGCGCCAGCAGCCGACTAGCGGGAGGGCCTGATGAGCAGTTCTTC. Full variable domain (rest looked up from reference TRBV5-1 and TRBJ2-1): KAGVTQTPRYLIKTRGQQVTLSCSPISGHRSVSWYQQTPGQGLQFLFEYFSETQRNKGNFPGRFSGRQFSNSRSEMNVSTLELGDSALYLCASSRLAGGPDEQFFGPGTRLTVL.

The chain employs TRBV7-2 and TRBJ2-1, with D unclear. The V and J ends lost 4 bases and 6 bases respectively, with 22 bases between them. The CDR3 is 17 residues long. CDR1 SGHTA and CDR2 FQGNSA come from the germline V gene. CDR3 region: CASSSSLRFVVANEQFF. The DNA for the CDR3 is TGTGCCAGCAGCTCCTCTTTACGGTTTGTAGTAGCCAATGAGCAGTTCTTC. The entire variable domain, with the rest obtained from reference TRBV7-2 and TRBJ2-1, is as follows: GAGVSQSPSNKVTEKGKDVELRCDPISGHTALYWYRQSLGQGLEFLIYFQGNSAPDKSGLPSDRFSAERTGGSVSTLTIQRTQQEDSAVYLCASSSSLRFVVANEQFFGPGTRLTVL.